This T cell receptor beta chain originates from a study of blood T cell repertoires in COVID-19. Study information: From T cells, B-cell-depleted T cells, or PBMCs came the material, which was cDNA or gDNA.

In the original processing: Reference gene primer amplification gave estimated nucleated cell counts. Here immunoSEQ multiplex PCR was the method, and the copy in TCRdb shows in-frame clones only, minus some. V, J and clone size derive from that table, while D and trimming were established from the DNA sequence. The sample lists 300,000 or so clones; just under 90% were seen once. The CDR3 loop spans 12 amino acids. In germline, CDR1 is MNHNY, CDR2 SVGAGI (reference sequence). V dropped 6 bases and J dropped 8 bases, with 10 bases sitting between them. The chain couples TRBV6-6 to TRBJ1-4; D not certain. The sequenced sample consisted of peripheral blood. The source is a woman aged 40 to 50 with acute or convalescent COVID-19. This CDR3 reads CASREVEEKLFF. CDR3 in DNA: TGTGCCAGCAGGGAGGTAGAGGAAAAACTGTTTTTT.